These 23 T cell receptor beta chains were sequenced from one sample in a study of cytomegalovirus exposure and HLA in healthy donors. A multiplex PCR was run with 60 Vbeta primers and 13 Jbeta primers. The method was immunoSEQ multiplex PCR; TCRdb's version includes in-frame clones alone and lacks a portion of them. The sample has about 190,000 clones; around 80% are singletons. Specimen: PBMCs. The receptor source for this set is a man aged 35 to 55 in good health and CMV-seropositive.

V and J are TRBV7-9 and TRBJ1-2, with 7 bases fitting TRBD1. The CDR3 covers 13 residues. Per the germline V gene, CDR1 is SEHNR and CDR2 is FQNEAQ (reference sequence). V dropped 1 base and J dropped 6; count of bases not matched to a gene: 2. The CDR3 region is CASSLGRGHGYTF. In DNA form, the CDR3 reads TGTGCCAGCAGCTTAGGGAGGGGGCATGGCTACACCTTC. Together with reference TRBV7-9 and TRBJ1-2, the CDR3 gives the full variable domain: DTGVSQNPRHKITKRGQNVTFRCDPISEHNRLYWYRQTLGQGPEFLTYFQNEAQLEKSRLLSDRFSAERPKGSFSTLEIQRTEQGDSAMYLCASSLGRGHGYTFGSGTRLTVV.

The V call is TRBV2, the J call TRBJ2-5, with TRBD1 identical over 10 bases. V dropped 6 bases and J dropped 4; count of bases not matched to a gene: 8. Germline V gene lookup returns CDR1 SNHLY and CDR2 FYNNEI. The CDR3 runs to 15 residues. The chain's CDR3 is CASRFDRGLRETQYF. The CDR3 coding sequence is TGTGCCAGCAGATTCGACAGGGGGCTCAGAGAGACCCAGTACTTC.

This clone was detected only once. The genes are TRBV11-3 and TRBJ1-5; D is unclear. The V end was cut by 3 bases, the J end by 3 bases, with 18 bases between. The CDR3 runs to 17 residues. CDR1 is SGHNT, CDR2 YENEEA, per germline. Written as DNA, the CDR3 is TGTGCCAGCAGCTTCGACGGCGACACTCGGCTCAATCAGCCCCAGCATTTT. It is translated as CASSFDGDTRLNQPQHF.

CDR3 coding DNA: TGCGCCAGCAGCCAACTAGCGGGAGGGCCCAATGAGCAGTTCTTC. Protein sequence: CASSQLAGGPNEQFF. This sequence joins TRBV10-1 and TRBJ2-1, with TRBD2 matching over 13 bases. V lost 6 bases and J lost 6; bases outside the gene matches: 5. The CDR3 length is 15 residues. The germline gives CDR1 WNHNN, CDR2 SYGVQD (reference sequence).

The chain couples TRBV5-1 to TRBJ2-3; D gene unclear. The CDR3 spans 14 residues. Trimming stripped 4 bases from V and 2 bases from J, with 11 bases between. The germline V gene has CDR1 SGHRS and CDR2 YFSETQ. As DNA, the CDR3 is TGCGCCAGCAGCATTGAGCTATACACAGATACGCAGTATTTT. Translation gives CASSIELYTDTQYF.

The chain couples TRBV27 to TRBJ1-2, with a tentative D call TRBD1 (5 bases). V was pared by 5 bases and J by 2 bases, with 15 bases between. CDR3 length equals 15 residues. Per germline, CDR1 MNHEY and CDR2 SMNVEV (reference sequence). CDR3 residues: CASSPQWRGNYGYTF. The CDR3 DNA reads TGTGCCAGCAGTCCCCAATGGCGGGGCAACTATGGCTACACCTTC.

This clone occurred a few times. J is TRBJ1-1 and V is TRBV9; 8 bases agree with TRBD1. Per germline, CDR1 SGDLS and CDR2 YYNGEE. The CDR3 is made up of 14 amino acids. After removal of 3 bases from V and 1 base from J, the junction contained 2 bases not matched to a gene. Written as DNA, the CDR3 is TGTGCCAGCAGCGATGGGACAGGGAACACTGAAGCTTTCTTT. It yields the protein CASSDGTGNTEAFF.

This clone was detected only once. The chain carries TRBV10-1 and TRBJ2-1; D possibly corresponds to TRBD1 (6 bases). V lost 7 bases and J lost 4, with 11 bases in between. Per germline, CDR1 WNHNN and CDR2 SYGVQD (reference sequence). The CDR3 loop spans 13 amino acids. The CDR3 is CASNTGSYNEQFF. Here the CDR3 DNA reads TGCGCCAGCAATACAGGGTCTTACAATGAGCAGTTCTTC.

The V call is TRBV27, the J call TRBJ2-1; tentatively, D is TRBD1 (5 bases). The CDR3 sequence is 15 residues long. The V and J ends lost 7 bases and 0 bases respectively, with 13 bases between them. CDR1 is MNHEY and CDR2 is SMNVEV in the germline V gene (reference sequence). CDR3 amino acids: CASNSHRSSYNEQFF. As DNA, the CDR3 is TGTGCCAGCAACTCCCACAGGAGCTCCTACAATGAGCAGTTCTTC.

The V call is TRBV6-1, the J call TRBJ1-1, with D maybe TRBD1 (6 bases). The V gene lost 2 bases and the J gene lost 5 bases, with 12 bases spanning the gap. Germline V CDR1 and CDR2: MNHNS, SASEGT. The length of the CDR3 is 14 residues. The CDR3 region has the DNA TGTGCCAGCAGTGAATCCAGGGGATATACTGAAGCTTTCTTT. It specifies CASSESRGYTEAFF.

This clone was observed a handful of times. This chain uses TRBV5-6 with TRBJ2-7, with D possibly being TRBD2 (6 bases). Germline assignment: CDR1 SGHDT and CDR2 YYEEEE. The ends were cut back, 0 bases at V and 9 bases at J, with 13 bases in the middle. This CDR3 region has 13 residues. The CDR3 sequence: CASSLGLVIGQYF. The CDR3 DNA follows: TGTGCCAGCAGCTTGGGACTAGTGATCGGGCAGTACTTC.

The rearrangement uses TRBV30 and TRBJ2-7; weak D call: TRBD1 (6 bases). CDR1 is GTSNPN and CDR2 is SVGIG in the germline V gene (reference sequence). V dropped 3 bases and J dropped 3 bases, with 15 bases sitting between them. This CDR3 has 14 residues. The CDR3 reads CAWSLGQGIYEQYF. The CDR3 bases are TGTGCCTGGAGCTTGGGGCAGGGGATCTACGAGCAGTACTTC.

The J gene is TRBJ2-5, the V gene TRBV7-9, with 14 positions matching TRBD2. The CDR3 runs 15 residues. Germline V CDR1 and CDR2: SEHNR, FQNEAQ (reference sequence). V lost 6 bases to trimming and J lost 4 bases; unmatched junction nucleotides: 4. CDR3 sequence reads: CASRLGLAGVETQYF. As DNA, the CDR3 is TGTGCCAGCAGACTGGGACTAGCGGGAGTAGAGACCCAGTACTTC.

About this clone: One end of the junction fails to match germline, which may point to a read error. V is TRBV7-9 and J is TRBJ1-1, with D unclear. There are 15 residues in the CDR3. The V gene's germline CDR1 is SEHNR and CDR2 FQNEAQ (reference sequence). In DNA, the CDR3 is TGTTCCAGCAGCTTCCTCTCCCGGGGAATAACTGAAGCTTTCTTT. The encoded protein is CSSSFLSRGITEAFF.

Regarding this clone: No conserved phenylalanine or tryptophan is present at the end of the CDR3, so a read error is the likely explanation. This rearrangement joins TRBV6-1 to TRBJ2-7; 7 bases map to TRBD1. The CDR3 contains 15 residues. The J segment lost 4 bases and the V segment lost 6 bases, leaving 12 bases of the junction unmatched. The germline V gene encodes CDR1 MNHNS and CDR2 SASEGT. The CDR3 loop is CASRLETGSGYEQYL. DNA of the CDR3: TGTGCCAGCAGGCTAGAGACAGGGTCGGGATACGAGCAGTACCTC.

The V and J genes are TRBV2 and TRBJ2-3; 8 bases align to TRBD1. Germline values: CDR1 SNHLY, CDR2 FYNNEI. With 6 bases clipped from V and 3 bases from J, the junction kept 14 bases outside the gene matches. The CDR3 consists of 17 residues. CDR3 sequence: CASRGSGQGGRTDTQYF. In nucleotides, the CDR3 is TGTGCCAGCAGGGGGAGCGGACAGGGAGGCAGAACAGATACGCAGTATTTT.

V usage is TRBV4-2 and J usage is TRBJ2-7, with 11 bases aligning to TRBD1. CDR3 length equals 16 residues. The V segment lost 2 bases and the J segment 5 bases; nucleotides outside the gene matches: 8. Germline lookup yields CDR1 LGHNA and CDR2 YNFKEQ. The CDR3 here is CASSQMGGQGAHEQYF. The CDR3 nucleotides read TGTGCCAGCAGCCAAATGGGTGGACAGGGGGCCCACGAGCAGTACTTC.

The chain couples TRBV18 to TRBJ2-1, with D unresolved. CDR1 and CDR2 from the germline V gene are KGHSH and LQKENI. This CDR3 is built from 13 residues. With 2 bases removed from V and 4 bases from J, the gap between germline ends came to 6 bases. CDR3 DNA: TGTGCCAGCTCACCAACAGAGTACAATGAGCAGTTCTTC. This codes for CASSPTEYNEQFF.

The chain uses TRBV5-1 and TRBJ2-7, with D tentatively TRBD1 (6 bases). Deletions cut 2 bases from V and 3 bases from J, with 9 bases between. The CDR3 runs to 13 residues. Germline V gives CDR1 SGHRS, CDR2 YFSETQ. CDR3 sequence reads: CASSFGQLYEQYF. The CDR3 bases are TGCGCCAGCAGCTTCGGACAGCTCTACGAGCAGTACTTC.

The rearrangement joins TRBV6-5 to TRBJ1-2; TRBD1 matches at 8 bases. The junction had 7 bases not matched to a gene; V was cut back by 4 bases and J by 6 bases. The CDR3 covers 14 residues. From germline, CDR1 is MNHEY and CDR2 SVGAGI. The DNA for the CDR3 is TGTGCCAGCAGTTCCCGACAGGGGCGAGATGGCTACACCTTC. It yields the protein CASSSRQGRDGYTF.

The CDR3 loop reads CATKGVSKNIQYF. The CDR3, as DNA: TGTGCCACCAAGGGGGTGTCCAAAAACATTCAGTACTTC. The chain links TRBV15 to TRBJ2-4, with TRBD1 as a possible D gene (6 bases). Germline CDR1 LNHNV, CDR2 YYDKDF (reference sequence). There are 13 residues in the CDR3. V was trimmed by 7 bases and J by 2 bases, leaving 9 bases between them.

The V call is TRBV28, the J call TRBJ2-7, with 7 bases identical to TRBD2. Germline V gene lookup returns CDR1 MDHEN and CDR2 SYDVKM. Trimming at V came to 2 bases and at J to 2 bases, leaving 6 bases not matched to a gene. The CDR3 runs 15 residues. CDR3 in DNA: TGTGCCAGCAGTTTAGGGGGGGGGAAGGCCTACGAGCAGTACTTC. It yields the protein CASSLGGGKAYEQYF.

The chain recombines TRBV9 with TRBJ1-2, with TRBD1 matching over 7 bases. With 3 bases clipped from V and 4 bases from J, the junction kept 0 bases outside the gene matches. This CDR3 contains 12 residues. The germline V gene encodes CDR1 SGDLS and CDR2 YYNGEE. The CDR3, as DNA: TGTGCCAGCAGCGGGACAGGCTATGGCTACACCTTC. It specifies CASSGTGYGYTF.